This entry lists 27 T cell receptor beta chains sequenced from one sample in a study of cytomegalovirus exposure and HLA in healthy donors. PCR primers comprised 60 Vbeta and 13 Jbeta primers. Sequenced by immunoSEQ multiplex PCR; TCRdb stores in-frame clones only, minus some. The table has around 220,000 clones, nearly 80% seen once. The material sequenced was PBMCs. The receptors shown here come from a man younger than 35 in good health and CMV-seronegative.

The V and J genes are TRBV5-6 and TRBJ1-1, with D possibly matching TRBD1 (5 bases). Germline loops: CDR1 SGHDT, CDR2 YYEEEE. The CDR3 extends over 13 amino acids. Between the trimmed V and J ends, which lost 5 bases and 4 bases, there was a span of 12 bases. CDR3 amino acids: CASRYMGGTEAFF. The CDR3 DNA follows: TGTGCCAGCAGATATATGGGGGGCACTGAAGCTTTCTTT.

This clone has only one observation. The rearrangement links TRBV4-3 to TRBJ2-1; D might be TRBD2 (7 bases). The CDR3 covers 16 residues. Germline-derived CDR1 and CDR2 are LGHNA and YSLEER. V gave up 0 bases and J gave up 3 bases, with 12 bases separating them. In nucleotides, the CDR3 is TGCGCCAGCAGCCAAGAGTCCGGGGGGCTCTACAATGAGCAGTTCTTC. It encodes CASSQESGGLYNEQFF.

CDR3 sequence (DNA): TGCGCCAGCAGCGGGCTAGCGGGAGTCGGGACCGGGGAGCTGTTTTTT. Residues: CASSGLAGVGTGELFF. The chain couples TRBV4-3 to TRBJ2-2, with 10 positions matching TRBD2. V shed 5 bases and J 5 bases; nucleotides not matched to a gene: 8. The CDR3 is made up of 16 amino acids. Germline V lookup: CDR1 LGHNA, CDR2 YSLEER.

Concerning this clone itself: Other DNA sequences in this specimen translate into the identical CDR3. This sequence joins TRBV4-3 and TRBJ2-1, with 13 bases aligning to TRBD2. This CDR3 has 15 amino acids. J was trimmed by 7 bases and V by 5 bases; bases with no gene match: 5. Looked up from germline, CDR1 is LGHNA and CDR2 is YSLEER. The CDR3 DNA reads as TGCGCCAGCAGCTTGGGACTAGCGGGGAATAATGAGCAGTTCTTC. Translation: CASSLGLAGNNEQFF.

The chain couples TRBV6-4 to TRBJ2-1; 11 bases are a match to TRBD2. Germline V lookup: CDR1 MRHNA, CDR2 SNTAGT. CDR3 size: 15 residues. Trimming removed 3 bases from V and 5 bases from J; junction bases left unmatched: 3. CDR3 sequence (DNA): TGTGCCAGCAGTGAGACTAGCGGGACCCACAATGAGCAGTTCTTC. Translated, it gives CASSETSGTHNEQFF.

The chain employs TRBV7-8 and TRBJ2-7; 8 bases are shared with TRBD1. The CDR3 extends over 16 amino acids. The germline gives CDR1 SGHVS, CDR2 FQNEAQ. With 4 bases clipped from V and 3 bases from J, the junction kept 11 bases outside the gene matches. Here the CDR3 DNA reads TGTGCCAGCAGCTCCCGCAGGGGGCAGTCTTTCTACGAGCAGTACTTC. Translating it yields CASSSRRGQSFYEQYF. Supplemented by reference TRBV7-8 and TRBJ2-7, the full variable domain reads GAGVSQSPRYKVAKRGQDVALRCDPISGHVSLFWYQQALGQGPEFLTYFQNEAQLDKSGLPSDRFFAERPEGSVSTLKIQRTQQEDSAVYLCASSSRRGQSFYEQYFGPGTRLTVT.

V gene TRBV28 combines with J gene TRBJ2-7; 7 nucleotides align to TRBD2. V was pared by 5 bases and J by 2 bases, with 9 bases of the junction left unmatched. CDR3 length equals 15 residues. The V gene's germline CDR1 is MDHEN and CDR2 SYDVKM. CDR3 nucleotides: TGTGCCAGCAGTCCAGGCGGGAGTCTTCCCTACGAGCAGTACTTC. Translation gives CASSPGGSLPYEQYF.

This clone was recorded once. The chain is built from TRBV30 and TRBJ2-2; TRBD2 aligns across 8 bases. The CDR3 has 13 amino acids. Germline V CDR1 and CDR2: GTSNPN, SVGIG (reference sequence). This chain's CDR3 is CAEAGANTGELFF. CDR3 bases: TGTGCAGAAGCGGGGGCCAACACCGGGGAGCTGTTTTTT.

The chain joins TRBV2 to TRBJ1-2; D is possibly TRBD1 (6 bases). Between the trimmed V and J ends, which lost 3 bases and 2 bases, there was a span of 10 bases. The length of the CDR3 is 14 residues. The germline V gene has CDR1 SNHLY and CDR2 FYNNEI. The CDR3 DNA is TGTGCCAGCAGTGATGCACAGGGAAACTATGGCTACACCTTC. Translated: CASSDAQGNYGYTF.

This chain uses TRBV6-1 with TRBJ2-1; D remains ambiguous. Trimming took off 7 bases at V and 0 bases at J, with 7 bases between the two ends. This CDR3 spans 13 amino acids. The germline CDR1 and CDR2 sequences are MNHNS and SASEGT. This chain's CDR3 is CASKDFSYNEQFF. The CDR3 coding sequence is TGTGCCAGCAAAGACTTCTCCTACAATGAGCAGTTCTTC.

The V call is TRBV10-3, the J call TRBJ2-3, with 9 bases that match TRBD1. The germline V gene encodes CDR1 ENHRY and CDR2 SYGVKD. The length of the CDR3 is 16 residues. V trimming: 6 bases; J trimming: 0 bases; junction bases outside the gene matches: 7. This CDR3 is CAIRSDRGMSTDTQYF. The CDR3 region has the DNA TGTGCCATCAGAAGCGACAGGGGGATGAGCACAGATACGCAGTATTTT.

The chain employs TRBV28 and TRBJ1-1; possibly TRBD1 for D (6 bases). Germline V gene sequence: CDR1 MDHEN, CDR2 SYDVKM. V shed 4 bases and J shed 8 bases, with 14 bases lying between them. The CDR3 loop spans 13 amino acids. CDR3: CASSSTSDREAFF. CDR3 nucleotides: TGTGCCAGCAGTTCAACTTCCGACAGGGAAGCTTTCTTT.

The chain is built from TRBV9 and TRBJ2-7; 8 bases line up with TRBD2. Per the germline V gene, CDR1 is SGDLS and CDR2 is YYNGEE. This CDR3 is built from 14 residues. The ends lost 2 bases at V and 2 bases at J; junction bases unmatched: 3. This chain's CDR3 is CASSVEAGAYEQYF. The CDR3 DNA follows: TGTGCCAGCAGCGTTGAAGCGGGGGCCTACGAGCAGTACTTC.

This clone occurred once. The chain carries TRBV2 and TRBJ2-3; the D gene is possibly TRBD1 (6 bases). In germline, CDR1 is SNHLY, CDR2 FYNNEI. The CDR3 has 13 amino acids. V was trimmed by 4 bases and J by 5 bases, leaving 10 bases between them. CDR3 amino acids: CASSGWGRDTQYF. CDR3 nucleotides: TGTGCCAGCAGTGGGTGGGGGCGAGATACGCAGTATTTT.

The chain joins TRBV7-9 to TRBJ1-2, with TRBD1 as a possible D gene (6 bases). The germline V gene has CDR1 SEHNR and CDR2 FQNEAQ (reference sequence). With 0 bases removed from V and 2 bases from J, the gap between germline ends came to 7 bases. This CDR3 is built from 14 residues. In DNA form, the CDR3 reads TGTGCCAGCAGCTTAGCGACAGGAAACTATGGCTACACCTTC. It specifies CASSLATGNYGYTF.

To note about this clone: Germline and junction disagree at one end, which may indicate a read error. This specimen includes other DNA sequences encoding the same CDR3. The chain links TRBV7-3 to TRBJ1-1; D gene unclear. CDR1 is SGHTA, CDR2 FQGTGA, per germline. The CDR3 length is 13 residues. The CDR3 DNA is TGTGCTAGCAGCTATGGGAGAAGCACTGAAGCTTTCTTT. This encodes CASSYGRSTEAFF.

In nucleotides, the CDR3 is TGTGCCAGTGCCCATAGCGGGGGGGCTTGGGAGCAGTACTTC. It specifies CASAHSGGAWEQYF. V gene TRBV19 combines with J gene TRBJ2-7; 11 bases line up with TRBD2. V lost 8 bases, J lost 7 bases, and 10 bases stayed unmatched. There are 14 residues in the CDR3. The germline V gene has CDR1 LNHDA and CDR2 SQIVND (reference sequence).

The CDR3 spells CASSILQGTMNTEAFF. Here the CDR3 DNA reads TGTGCCAGTAGTATTCTCCAGGGTACCATGAACACTGAAGCTTTCTTT. V gene TRBV19 combines with J gene TRBJ1-1; TRBD1 is a possible D gene (5 bases). Germline-derived CDR1 and CDR2 are LNHDA and SQIVND (reference sequence). V was trimmed by 3 bases and J by 0 bases, leaving 14 bases between them. CDR3 length: 16 amino acids.

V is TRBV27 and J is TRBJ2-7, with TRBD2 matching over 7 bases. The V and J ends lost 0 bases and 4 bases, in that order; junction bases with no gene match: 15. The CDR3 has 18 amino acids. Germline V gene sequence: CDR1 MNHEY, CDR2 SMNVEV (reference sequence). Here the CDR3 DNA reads TGTGCCAGCAGTTTATCCGCCTGGGGGGGATCAGACCGATACGAGCAGTACTTC. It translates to CASSLSAWGGSDRYEQYF.

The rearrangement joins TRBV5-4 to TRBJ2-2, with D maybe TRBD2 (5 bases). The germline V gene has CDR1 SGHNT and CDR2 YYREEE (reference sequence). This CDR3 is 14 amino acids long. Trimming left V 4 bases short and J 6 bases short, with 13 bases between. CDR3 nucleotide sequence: TGTGCCAGCAGCGAACTTAGCGCGGCCGGGGAGCTGTTTTTT. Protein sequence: CASSELSAAGELFF. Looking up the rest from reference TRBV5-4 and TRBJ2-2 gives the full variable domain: ETGVTQSPTHLIKTRGQQVTLRCSSQSGHNTVSWYQQALGQGPQFIFQYYREEENGRGNFPPRFSGLQFPNYSSELNVNALELDDSALYLCASSELSAAGELFFGEGSRLTVL.

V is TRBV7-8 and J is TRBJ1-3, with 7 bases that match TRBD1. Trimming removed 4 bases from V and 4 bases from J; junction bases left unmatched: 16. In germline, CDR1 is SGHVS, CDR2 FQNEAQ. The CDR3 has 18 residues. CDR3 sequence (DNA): TGTGCCAGCAGCTCCCTCCGGGACAGTCTTTCATCCGGAAACACCATATATTTT. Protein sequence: CASSSLRDSLSSGNTIYF.

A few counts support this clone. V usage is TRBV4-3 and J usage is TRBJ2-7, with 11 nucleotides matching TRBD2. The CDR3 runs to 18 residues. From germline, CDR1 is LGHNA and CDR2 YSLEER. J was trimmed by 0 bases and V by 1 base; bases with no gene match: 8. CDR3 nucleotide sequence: TGCGCCAGCAGCCAAGTAGCGGGAGGGCTTTCAGGCTCCTACGAGCAGTACTTC. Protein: CASSQVAGGLSGSYEQYF.

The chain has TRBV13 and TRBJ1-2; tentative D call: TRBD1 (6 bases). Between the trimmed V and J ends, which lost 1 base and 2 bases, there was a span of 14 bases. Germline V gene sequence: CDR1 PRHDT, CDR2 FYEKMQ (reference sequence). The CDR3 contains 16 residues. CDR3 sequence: CASSLAQGISNYGYTF. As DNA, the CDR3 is TGTGCCAGCAGCTTAGCTCAGGGGATTTCAAACTATGGCTACACCTTC.

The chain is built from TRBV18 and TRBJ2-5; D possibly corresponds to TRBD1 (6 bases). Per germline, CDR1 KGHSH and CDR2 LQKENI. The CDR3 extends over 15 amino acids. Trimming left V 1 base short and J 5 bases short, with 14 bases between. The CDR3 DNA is TGTGCCAGCTCACCACGCTCAGGGGCTTGGGAGACCCAGTACTTC. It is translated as CASSPRSGAWETQYF.

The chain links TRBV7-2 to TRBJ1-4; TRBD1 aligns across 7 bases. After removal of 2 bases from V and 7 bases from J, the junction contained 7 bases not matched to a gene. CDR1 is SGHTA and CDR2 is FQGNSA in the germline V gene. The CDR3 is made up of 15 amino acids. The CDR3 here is CASSLYTGAGEKLFF. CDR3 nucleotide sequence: TGTGCCAGCAGCTTATATACAGGGGCGGGTGAAAAACTGTTTTTT.

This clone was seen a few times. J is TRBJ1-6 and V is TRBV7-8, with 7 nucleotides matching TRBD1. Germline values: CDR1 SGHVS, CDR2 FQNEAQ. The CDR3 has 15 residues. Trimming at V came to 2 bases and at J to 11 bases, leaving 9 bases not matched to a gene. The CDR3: CASSLRITGAAPLHF. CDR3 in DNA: TGTGCCAGCAGCTTAAGGATCACAGGGGCCGCACCCCTCCACTTT.

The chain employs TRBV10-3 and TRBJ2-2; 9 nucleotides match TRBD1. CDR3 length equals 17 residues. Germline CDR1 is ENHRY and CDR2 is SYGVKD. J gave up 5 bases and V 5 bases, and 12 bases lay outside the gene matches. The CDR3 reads CAISHLPGQGLTGELFF. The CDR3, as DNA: TGTGCCATCAGTCACTTGCCGGGACAGGGACTAACCGGGGAGCTGTTTTTT.